These T cell receptor beta chains were read from a single sample in a study of blood T cell repertoires in COVID-19. Produced via immunoSEQ multiplex PCR; TCRdb's table is partial and in-frame only. This sample carries under 200,000 clones, around 87% of them seen once, and the ten largest clones take 7% to 7.5%. Material: peripheral blood. The receptors originated from a woman of 80 years or more in a cohort sampled during active or convalescent COVID-19. CDR3s include the opening cysteine and the closing phenylalanine or tryptophan. Fields, in order: clone size, J gene, V gene, D gene, CDR3 DNA, CDR3 protein. The D gene is left open where the match is weak. A clone size is listed for some rows: how often the clone was seen (once, few, many), or a class if it is expanded.

clone_size: NA; j_call: TRBJ1-2; v_call: TRBV10-3; d_call: TRBD1; cdr3_nt: TGTGCCATCAGAATGACAGGGGTACCTAACTATGGCTACACCTTC; cdr3_aa: CAIRMTGVPNYGYTF
clone_size: NA; j_call: TRBJ2-7; v_call: TRBV30; d_call: TRBD2; cdr3_nt: TGTGCCTGGAGACCGGGACTAGCGTTGGACGAGCAGTACTTC; cdr3_aa: CAWRPGLALDEQYF
clone_size: NA; j_call: TRBJ2-2; v_call: TRBV5-1; d_call: NA; cdr3_nt: TGCGCCAGCAAGCCCGGGACTCCGGGGACCGGGGAGCTGTTTTTT; cdr3_aa: CASKPGTPGTGELFF
clone_size: NA; j_call: TRBJ2-7; v_call: TRBV5-4; d_call: NA; cdr3_nt: TGTGCCAGCAGCTTGGGACAGGGGAGGGGGGCCTACGAGCAGTACTTC; cdr3_aa: CASSLGQGRGAYEQYF
clone_size: NA; j_call: TRBJ2-1; v_call: TRBV7-7; d_call: TRBD2; cdr3_nt: TGTGCCAGCAGTAAGGGACTAGCGGGAGTAGGGGATGAGCAGTTCTTC; cdr3_aa: CASSKGLAGVGDEQFF
clone_size: NA; j_call: TRBJ1-4; v_call: TRBV5-5; d_call: TRBD1; cdr3_nt: TGTGCCAGCAGCTACGGGACAGGGTGGGAAAAACTGTTTTTT; cdr3_aa: CASSYGTGWEKLFF
clone_size: NA; j_call: TRBJ1-2; v_call: TRBV30; d_call: TRBD1; cdr3_nt: TGTGCCTGGAGTGGGACAGGGGTTGGCTACACCTTC; cdr3_aa: CAWSGTGVGYTF
clone_size: NA; j_call: TRBJ1-1; v_call: TRBV28; d_call: TRBD1; cdr3_nt: TGTGCCAGCAGCTCCTCAGGGGGCGCGTACACTGAAGCTTTCTTT; cdr3_aa: CASSSSGGAYTEAFF
clone_size: NA; j_call: TRBJ2-5; v_call: TRBV10-3; d_call: TRBD2; cdr3_nt: TGTGCCATCAGAGCGGGGAGACAAGAGACCCAGTACTTC; cdr3_aa: CAIRAGRQETQYF
clone_size: few; j_call: TRBJ2-2; v_call: TRBV6-6; d_call: TRBD2; cdr3_nt: TGTGCCAGCAGTTCCGTGGGCCCGGGAGGCACCGGGGAGCTGTTTTTT; cdr3_aa: CASSSVGPGGTGELFF
clone_size: NA; j_call: TRBJ2-1; v_call: TRBV3-1/TRBV3-2; d_call: TRBD1; cdr3_nt: TGTGCCAGCAGCCAAGAATGGGGTGGTGGACAGGGGGGTTTCGATGAGCAGTTCTTC; cdr3_aa: CASSQEWGGGQGGFDEQFF
clone_size: NA; j_call: TRBJ1-2; v_call: TRBV27; d_call: NA; cdr3_nt: TGTGCCAGCAGTTTCGGGAAGGGCTATGGCTACACCTTC; cdr3_aa: CASSFGKGYGYTF
clone_size: once; j_call: TRBJ2-3; v_call: TRBV14; d_call: TRBD1; cdr3_nt: TGTGCCAGCAGCCAGGGACAGGGCTTCCGGTTCGCAGATACGCAGTATTTT; cdr3_aa: CASSQGQGFRFADTQYF
clone_size: NA; j_call: TRBJ1-4; v_call: TRBV5-6; d_call: NA; cdr3_nt: TGTGCCAGCAACGACAGGTTCGATGAAAAACTGTTTTTT; cdr3_aa: CASNDRFDEKLFF
clone_size: NA; j_call: TRBJ2-1; v_call: TRBV19; d_call: TRBD1; cdr3_nt: TGTGCCAGTAGTTACAGGGGGCGCGATATCAATGAGCAGTTCTTC; cdr3_aa: CASSYRGRDINEQFF
clone_size: once; j_call: TRBJ1-2; v_call: TRBV5-1; d_call: NA; cdr3_nt: TGCGCCAGCAACGACGGCGGCACAACCCCGAGCTATGGCTACACCTTC; cdr3_aa: CASNDGGTTPSYGYTF
clone_size: NA; j_call: TRBJ2-7; v_call: TRBV28; d_call: NA; cdr3_nt: TGTGCCAGCAGTTCGCCGGTTCCGAAAGTCGAGCAGTACTTC; cdr3_aa: CASSSPVPKVEQYF
clone_size: NA; j_call: TRBJ2-5; v_call: TRBV18; d_call: NA; cdr3_nt: TGTGCCAGCTCACGTTCTCAAGAGACCCAGTACTTC; cdr3_aa: CASSRSQETQYF
clone_size: NA; j_call: TRBJ1-2; v_call: TRBV28; d_call: TRBD1; cdr3_nt: TGTGCCAGCAATAACCAGGGGGTCAGCTATGGCTACACCTTC; cdr3_aa: CASNNQGVSYGYTF
clone_size: few; j_call: TRBJ2-7; v_call: TRBV29-1; d_call: TRBD1; cdr3_nt: TGCAGCGTTCGGGGTAATCTAGGGGAGGGACAGGGTTACGAGCAGTACTTC; cdr3_aa: CSVRGNLGEGQGYEQYF
clone_size: NA; j_call: TRBJ2-3; v_call: TRBV27; d_call: NA; cdr3_nt: TGTGCCAGCAGTTTTGTCGCAGATACGCAGTATTTT; cdr3_aa: CASSFVADTQYF
clone_size: few; j_call: TRBJ1-5; v_call: TRBV28; d_call: NA; cdr3_nt: TGTGCCAGCCACGGAGGTGGGTATCAGCCCCAGCATTTT; cdr3_aa: CASHGGGYQPQHF
clone_size: few; j_call: TRBJ2-5; v_call: TRBV7-9; d_call: TRBD2; cdr3_nt: TGTGCCAGCACCCTACCCTCGGGACTACCCTACCAAGAGACCCAGTACTTC; cdr3_aa: CASTLPSGLPYQETQYF
clone_size: NA; j_call: TRBJ2-5; v_call: TRBV11-3; d_call: TRBD1; cdr3_nt: TGTGCCAGCAGTCCGGGGACAGGGAGGGAGACCCAGTACTTC; cdr3_aa: CASSPGTGRETQYF